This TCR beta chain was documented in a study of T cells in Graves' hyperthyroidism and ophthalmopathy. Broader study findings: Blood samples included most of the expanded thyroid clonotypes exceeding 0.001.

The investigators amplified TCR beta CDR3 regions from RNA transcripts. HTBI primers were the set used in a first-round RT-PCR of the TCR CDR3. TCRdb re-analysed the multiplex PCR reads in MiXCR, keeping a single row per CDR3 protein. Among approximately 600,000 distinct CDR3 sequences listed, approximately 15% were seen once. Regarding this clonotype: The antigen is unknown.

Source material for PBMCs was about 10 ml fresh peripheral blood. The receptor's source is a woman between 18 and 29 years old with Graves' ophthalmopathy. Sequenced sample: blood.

Here the CDR3 reads CATSRDRGDSNEKLFF. Written as DNA, the CDR3 is TGTGCCACCAGCAGAGATCGCGGGGACAGTAATGAAAAACTGTTTTTT. The chain uses TRBV15 and TRBJ1-4; 7 bases map to TRBD1. Trimming removed 0 bases from V and 4 bases from J; junction bases left unmatched: 5. The germline gives CDR1 LNHNV, CDR2 YYDKDF (reference sequence). The CDR3 loop spans 16 amino acids.